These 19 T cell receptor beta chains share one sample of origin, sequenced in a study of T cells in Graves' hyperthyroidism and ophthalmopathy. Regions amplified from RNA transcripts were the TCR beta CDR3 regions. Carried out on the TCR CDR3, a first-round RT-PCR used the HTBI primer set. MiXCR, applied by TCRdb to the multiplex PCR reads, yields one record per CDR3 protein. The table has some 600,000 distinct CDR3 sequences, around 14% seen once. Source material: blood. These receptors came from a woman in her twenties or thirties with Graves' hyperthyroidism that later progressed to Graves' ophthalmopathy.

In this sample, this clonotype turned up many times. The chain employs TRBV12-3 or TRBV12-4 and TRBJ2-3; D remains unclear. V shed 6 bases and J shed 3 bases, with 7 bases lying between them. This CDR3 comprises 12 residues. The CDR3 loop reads CASSRYTDTQYF. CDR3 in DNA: TGTGCCAGCAGCCGCTATACAGATACGCAGTATTTT.

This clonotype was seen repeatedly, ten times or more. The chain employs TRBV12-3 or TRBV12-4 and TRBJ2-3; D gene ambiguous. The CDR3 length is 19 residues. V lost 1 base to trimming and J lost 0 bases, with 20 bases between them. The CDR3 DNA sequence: TGTGCCAGCAGTTTAGTCCCCCCCGAGAGCCTCACTAGCACAGATACGCAGTATTTT. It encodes CASSLVPPESLTSTDTQYF.

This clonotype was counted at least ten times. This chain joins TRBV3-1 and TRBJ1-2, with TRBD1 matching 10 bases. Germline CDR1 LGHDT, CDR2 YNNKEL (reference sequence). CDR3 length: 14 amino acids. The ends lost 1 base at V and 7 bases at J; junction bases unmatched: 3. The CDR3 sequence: CASSQGQGAVGYTF. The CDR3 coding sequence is TGTGCCAGCAGCCAAGGACAGGGGGCGGTTGGCTACACCTTC.

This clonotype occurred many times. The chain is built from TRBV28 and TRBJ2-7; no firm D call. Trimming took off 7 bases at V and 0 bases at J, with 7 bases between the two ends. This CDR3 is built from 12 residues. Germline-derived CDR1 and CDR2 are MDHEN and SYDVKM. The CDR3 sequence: CASTVGSYEQYF. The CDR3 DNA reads TGTGCCAGCACCGTTGGCTCCTACGAGCAGTACTTC.

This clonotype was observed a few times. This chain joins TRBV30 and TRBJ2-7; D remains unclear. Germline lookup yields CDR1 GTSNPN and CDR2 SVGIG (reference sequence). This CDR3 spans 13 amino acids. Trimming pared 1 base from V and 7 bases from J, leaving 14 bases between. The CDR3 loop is CAWSGVVAGEQYF. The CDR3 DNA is TGTGCCTGGAGTGGAGTCGTCGCCGGGGAGCAGTACTTC.

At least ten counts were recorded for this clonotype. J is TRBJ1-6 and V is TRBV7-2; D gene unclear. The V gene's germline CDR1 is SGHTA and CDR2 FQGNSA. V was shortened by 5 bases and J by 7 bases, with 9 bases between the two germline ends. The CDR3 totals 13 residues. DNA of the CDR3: TGTGCCAGCAGCGCGACTACGAATTCACCCCTCCACTTT. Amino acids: CASSATTNSPLHF.

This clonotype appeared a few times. Here the CDR3 reads CASTSGRGGNNGELFF. The CDR3 nucleotides are TGTGCCAGCACCTCAGGGAGGGGGGGAAATAACGGGGAGCTGTTTTTT. The V call is TRBV6-1, the J call TRBJ2-2, with D perhaps matching TRBD2 (7 bases). The CDR3 contains 16 residues. Germline CDR1 reads MNHNS; CDR2 reads SASEGT. The V end was cut by 7 bases, the J end by 7 bases, with 22 bases between.

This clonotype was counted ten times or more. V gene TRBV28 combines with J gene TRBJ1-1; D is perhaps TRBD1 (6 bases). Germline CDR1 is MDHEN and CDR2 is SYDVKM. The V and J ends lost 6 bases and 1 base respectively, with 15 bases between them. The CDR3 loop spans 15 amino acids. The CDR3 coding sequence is TGTGCCAGCAGGGCCCTGGGGGCAGGGAACACTGAAGCTTTCTTT. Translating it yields CASRALGAGNTEAFF.

CDR3: CSAPSAGPALNQPQHF. In nucleotides, the CDR3 is TGCAGTGCTCCCTCAGCGGGGCCCGCTCTCAATCAGCCCCAGCATTTT. The rearrangement joins TRBV20-1 to TRBJ1-5; D may be TRBD1 (5 bases). CDR1 is DFQATT and CDR2 is SNEGSKA in the germline V gene (reference sequence). CDR3 length: 16 residues. V dropped 5 bases and J dropped 3 bases, with 20 bases sitting between them.

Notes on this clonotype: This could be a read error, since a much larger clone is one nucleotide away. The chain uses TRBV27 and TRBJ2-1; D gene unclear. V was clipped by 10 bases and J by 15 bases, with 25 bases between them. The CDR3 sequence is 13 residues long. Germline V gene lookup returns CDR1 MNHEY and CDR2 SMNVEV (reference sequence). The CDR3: CANRIGPELGPFF. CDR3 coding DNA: TGTGCCAACAGAATCGGCCCTGAGTTAGGTCCGTTCTTC.

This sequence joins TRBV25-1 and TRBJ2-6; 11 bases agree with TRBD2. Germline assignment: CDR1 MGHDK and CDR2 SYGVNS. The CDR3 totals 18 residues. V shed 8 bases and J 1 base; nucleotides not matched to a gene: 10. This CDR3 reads CASSDSGRAWSGANVLTF. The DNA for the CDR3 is TGTGCCAGCTCAGATAGCGGGAGGGCCTGGTCTGGGGCCAACGTCCTGACTTTC.

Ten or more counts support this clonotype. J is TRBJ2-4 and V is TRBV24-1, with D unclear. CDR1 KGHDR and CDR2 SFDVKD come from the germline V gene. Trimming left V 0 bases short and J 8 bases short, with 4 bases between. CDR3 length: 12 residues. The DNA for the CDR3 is TGTGCCACCAGTGATTTGGGTCACATTCAGTACTTC. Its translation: CATSDLGHIQYF.

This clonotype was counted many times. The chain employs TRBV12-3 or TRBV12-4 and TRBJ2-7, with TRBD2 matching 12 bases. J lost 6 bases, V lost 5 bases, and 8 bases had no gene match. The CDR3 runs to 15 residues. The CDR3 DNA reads TGTGCCAGCAGTGCGCCTAGCGGGAGGGATCCCGAGCAGTACTTC. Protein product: CASSAPSGRDPEQYF.

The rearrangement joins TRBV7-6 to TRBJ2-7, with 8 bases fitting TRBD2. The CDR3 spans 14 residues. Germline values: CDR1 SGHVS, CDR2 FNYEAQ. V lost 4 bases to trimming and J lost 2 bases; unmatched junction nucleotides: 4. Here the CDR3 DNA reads TGTGCCAGCAGCTCACTAGCGGCGACCTACGAGCAGTACTTC. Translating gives CASSSLAATYEQYF. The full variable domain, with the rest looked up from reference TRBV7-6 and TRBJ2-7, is GAGVSQSPRYKVTKRGQDVALRCDPISGHVSLYWYRQALGQGPEFLTYFNYEAQQDKSGLPNDRFSAERPEGSISTLTIQRTEQRDSAMYRCASSSLAATYEQYFGPGTRLTVT.

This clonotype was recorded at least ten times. DNA of the CDR3: TGTGCCAGCAGCTTAGTTCGGGACACTGAAGCTTTCTTT. It codes for CASSLVRDTEAFF. This chain connects TRBV11-2 to TRBJ1-1; no reliable D call. The germline gives CDR1 SGHAT, CDR2 FQNNGV. Trimming took 1 base from V and 3 from J, leaving 6 bases between them. The CDR3 extends over 13 amino acids. The full variable domain, its missing parts supplied by reference TRBV11-2 and TRBJ1-1, is EAGVAQSPRYKIIEKRQSVAFWCNPISGHATLYWYQQILGQGPKLLIQFQNNGVVDDSQLPKDRFSAERLKGVDSTLKIQPAKLEDSAVYLCASSLVRDTEAFFGQGTRLTVV.

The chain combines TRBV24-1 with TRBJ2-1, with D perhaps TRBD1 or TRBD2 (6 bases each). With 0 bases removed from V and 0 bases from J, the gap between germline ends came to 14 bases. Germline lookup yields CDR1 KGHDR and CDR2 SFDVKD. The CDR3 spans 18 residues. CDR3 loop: CATSDLLGGPGSYNEQFF. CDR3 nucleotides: TGTGCCACCAGTGATTTGTTGGGGGGCCCCGGCTCCTACAATGAGCAGTTCTTC.

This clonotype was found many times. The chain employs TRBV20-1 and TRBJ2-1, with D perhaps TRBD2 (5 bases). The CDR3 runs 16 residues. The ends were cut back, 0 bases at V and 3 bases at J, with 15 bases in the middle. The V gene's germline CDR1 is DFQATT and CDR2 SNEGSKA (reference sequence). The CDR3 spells CSARDPRGGYYNEQFF. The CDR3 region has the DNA TGCAGTGCTAGAGACCCTCGTGGCGGGTACTACAATGAGCAGTTCTTC.

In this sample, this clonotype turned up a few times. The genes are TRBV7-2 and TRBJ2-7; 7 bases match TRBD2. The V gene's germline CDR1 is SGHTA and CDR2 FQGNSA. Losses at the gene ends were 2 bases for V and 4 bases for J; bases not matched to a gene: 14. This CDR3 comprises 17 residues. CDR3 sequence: CASSLISRQGLVYEQYF. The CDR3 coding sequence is TGTGCCAGCAGCTTAATTTCGAGGCAAGGACTAGTTTACGAGCAGTACTTC.

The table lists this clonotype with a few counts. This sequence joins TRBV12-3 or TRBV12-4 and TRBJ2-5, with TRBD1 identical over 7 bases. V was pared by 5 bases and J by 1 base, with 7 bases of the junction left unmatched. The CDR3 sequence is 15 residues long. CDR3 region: CASSPLGTVQETQYF. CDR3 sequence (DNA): TGTGCCAGCAGTCCCCTCGGGACAGTCCAAGAGACCCAGTACTTC.